These 28 T cell receptor beta chains came from one sample sequenced in a study of T cell responses to AZD1222 COVID-19 vaccine. The protocol was immunoSEQ multiplex PCR, while the TCRdb copy is restricted to in-frame clones and leaves out a portion. This sample has about 140,000 clones, with about 90% found just once. The material sequenced was peripheral blood, taken on day 0 of AZD1222 vaccination. Receptor source: an adult in good health.

The chain couples TRBV6-5 to TRBJ1-5; unclear D gene. The CDR3 extends over 14 amino acids. V was pared by 6 bases and J by 0 bases, with 9 bases between. Germline values: CDR1 MNHEY, CDR2 SVGAGI. Here the CDR3 reads CASSKAGSNQPQHF. The CDR3 nucleotides read TGTGCCAGCAGCAAAGCGGGTAGCAATCAGCCCCAGCATTTT.

The gene calls are TRBV7-8 and TRBJ1-3; D is undetermined. Trimming took 5 bases from V and 0 from J, leaving 14 bases between them. CDR1 SGHVS and CDR2 FQNEAQ come from the germline V gene. The CDR3 totals 16 residues. CDR3 loop: CASSPRPQNSGNTIYF. The CDR3 DNA follows: TGTGCCAGCAGCCCAAGACCCCAGAACTCTGGAAACACCATATATTTT.

The chain employs TRBV5-1 and TRBJ1-1; 9 nucleotides match TRBD1. Looked up from germline, CDR1 is SGHRS and CDR2 is YFSETQ. V dropped 4 bases and J dropped 1; count of bases not matched to a gene: 11. This CDR3 spans 17 amino acids. CDR3 sequence reads: CASSEGGTGTGNTEAFF. In DNA form, the CDR3 reads TGCGCCAGCAGCGAAGGCGGGACAGGGACAGGGAACACTGAAGCTTTCTTT.

This clone has just one count. This chain connects TRBV12-5 to TRBJ2-1; no clear D. The length of the CDR3 is 14 residues. The V end was cut by 0 bases, the J end by 3 bases, with 6 bases between. Germline CDR1 reads LGHNT; CDR2 reads FRNRAP. The DNA of the CDR3 is TGTGCTAGTGGTTTGGTACCGGGCTACAATGAGCAGTTCTTC. Residues: CASGLVPGYNEQFF.

The chain has TRBV9 and TRBJ2-1; D gene ambiguous. This CDR3 contains 12 residues. In germline, CDR1 is SGDLS, CDR2 YYNGEE. V was clipped by 3 bases and J by 9 bases, with 10 bases between them. CDR3 sequence reads: CASSGSGGEQFF. The CDR3 bases are TGTGCCAGCAGCGGTAGTGGTGGTGAGCAGTTCTTC. The full variable domain, its missing parts supplied by reference TRBV9 and TRBJ2-1, is DSGVTQTPKHLITATGQRVTLRCSPRSGDLSVYWYQQSLDQGLQFLIQYYNGEERAKGNILERFSAQQFPDLHSELNLSSLELGDSALYFCASSGSGGEQFFGPGTRLTVL.

The rearrangement joins TRBV6-6 to TRBJ1-1, with 9 bases fitting TRBD1. This CDR3 region has 15 residues. Germline loops: CDR1 MNHNY, CDR2 SVGAGI (reference sequence). V shed 5 bases and J 0 bases; nucleotides not matched to a gene: 4. The CDR3 region is CASSGRDRVNTEAFF. As DNA, the CDR3 is TGTGCCAGCAGTGGCCGGGACAGGGTGAACACTGAAGCTTTCTTT.

The V and J genes are TRBV2 and TRBJ2-7; TRBD1 is a possible D gene (5 bases). The CDR3 contains 15 residues. V was shortened by 2 bases and J by 4 bases, with 15 bases between the two germline ends. CDR1 and CDR2 from the germline V gene are SNHLY and FYNNEI. The CDR3 is CASSETPQDFYEQYF. In DNA, the CDR3 is TGTGCCAGCAGTGAAACCCCACAGGATTTTTACGAGCAGTACTTC.

The chain carries TRBV27 and TRBJ1-1, with D perhaps TRBD1 (5 bases). The CDR3 is made up of 12 amino acids. V lost 7 bases and J 6 bases, leaving 12 bases between the germline ends. Germline V lookup: CDR1 MNHEY, CDR2 SMNVEV (reference sequence). The CDR3 region is CASTGSSAEAFF. CDR3 coding DNA: TGTGCCAGCACAGGGTCGAGCGCTGAAGCTTTCTTT.

The rearrangement joins TRBV6-1 to TRBJ1-2, with unresolved D. V lost 5 bases and J 3 bases, leaving 10 bases between the germline ends. This CDR3 region has 13 residues. The V gene's germline CDR1 is MNHNS and CDR2 SASEGT. The CDR3, as DNA: TGTGCCAGCAGTTCTAATCCGGACTATGGCTACACCTTC. This translates into CASSSNPDYGYTF.

V and J are TRBV3-1 (or the pseudogene TRBV3-2) and TRBJ2-1, with 9 bases identical to TRBD2. Germline V CDR1 and CDR2: LGHDT, YNNKEL (reference sequence). Trimming took 1 base from V and 5 from J; bases not matched to a gene: 9. This CDR3 has 17 amino acids. The chain's CDR3 is CASSQGESRLADNEQFF. The CDR3, as DNA: TGTGCCAGCAGCCAAGGTGAATCCAGACTAGCGGACAATGAGCAGTTCTTC.

The genes are TRBV14 and TRBJ1-2; D might be TRBD1 (5 bases). The CDR3 length is 19 residues. CDR1 is SGHDN, CDR2 FVKESK, per germline. V was pared by 4 bases and J by 2 bases, with 26 bases between. The DNA for the CDR3 is TGTGCCAGCAGCCCCCCCCTGGGACGAATAGGCAAGCGAAACTATGGCTACACCTTC. This translates into CASSPPLGRIGKRNYGYTF.

The chain joins TRBV11-2 to TRBJ2-7, with no clear D. With 1 base removed from V and 5 bases from J, the gap between germline ends came to 24 bases. The length of the CDR3 is 18 residues. Germline V gene sequence: CDR1 SGHAT, CDR2 FQNNGV. The CDR3 loop reads CASSLVPQSDPRAHEQYF. Here the CDR3 DNA reads TGTGCCAGCAGCTTAGTGCCCCAGTCGGACCCCCGAGCCCACGAGCAGTACTTC.

CDR3: CATSDHGQGLDTQYF. The DNA of the CDR3 is TGTGCCACCAGTGATCATGGACAGGGCTTGGATACGCAGTATTTT. The genes are TRBV24-1 and TRBJ2-3; the match to TRBD1 covers 8 bases. The ends lost 3 bases at V and 6 bases at J; junction bases unmatched: 7. Looked up from germline, CDR1 is KGHDR and CDR2 is SFDVKD. The CDR3 extends over 15 amino acids.

V gene TRBV10-2 combines with J gene TRBJ2-3; 7 bases are shared with TRBD2. The germline gives CDR1 WSHSY, CDR2 SAAADI. After removal of 0 bases from V and 0 bases from J, the junction contained 3 bases not matched to a gene. This CDR3 spans 16 amino acids. The chain's CDR3 is CASSESRAGSTDTQYF. The CDR3 region has the DNA TGCGCCAGCAGTGAGTCGAGAGCGGGGAGCACAGATACGCAGTATTTT.

The chain uses TRBV5-4 and TRBJ2-1; TRBD2 matches 16 bases. J was trimmed by 8 bases and V by 4 bases; bases with no gene match: 6. The germline V gene encodes CDR1 SGHNT and CDR2 YYREEE (reference sequence). The CDR3 length is 16 residues. The CDR3 region has the DNA TGTGCCAGCAGCACCGGGACTAGCGGGGGGGCCTATGAGCAGTTCTTC. Residues: CASSTGTSGGAYEQFF.

This sequence joins TRBV11-2 and TRBJ1-2, with D tentatively TRBD1 (5 bases). This CDR3 comprises 16 residues. From germline, CDR1 is SGHAT and CDR2 FQNNGV. Deletions cut 5 bases from V and 6 bases from J, with 22 bases between. The CDR3 sequence is CASSTNRRGRDHGYTF. The CDR3 coding sequence is TGTGCCAGCAGCACCAATAGAAGGGGTAGGGATCATGGCTACACCTTC.

The rearrangement joins TRBV11-3 to TRBJ2-7, with TRBD1 matching 10 bases. CDR3 length equals 15 residues. Germline lookup yields CDR1 SGHNT and CDR2 YENEEA. The trim removed 3 bases at V and 2 bases at J, leaving 4 bases unmatched. The CDR3 loop reads CASSLDGTGAYEQYF. Written as DNA, the CDR3 is TGTGCCAGCAGCTTGGACGGGACAGGGGCCTACGAGCAGTACTTC.

The J gene is TRBJ1-1, the V gene TRBV4-2; D gene ambiguous. V lost 1 base and J 1 base, leaving 10 bases between the germline ends. Germline V gene sequence: CDR1 LGHNA, CDR2 YNFKEQ. The length of the CDR3 is 15 residues. The CDR3 sequence is CASSQGDAWNTEAFF. CDR3 bases: TGTGCCAGCAGCCAAGGGGATGCGTGGAACACTGAAGCTTTCTTT.

V gene TRBV9 combines with J gene TRBJ2-1; 8 bases are shared with TRBD2. Losses at the gene ends were 4 bases for V and 8 bases for J; bases not matched to a gene: 8. The germline V gene encodes CDR1 SGDLS and CDR2 YYNGEE. This CDR3 is built from 14 residues. This CDR3 is CASSLSGTGDEQFF. CDR3 DNA: TGTGCCAGCAGCCTTAGCGGGACTGGAGATGAGCAGTTCTTC.

This chain connects TRBV7-9 to TRBJ2-3; D perhaps matches TRBD1 (5 bases). From germline, CDR1 is SEHNR and CDR2 FQNEAQ (reference sequence). Trimming removed 3 bases at V and 10 bases at J, with 8 bases between. The CDR3 contains 11 residues. The CDR3 DNA sequence: TGTGCCAGCAGCTTGGGGCAGGCGCAGTATTTT. Translated: CASSLGQAQYF. The entire variable domain, with the rest obtained from reference TRBV7-9 and TRBJ2-3, is as follows: DTGVSQNPRHKITKRGQNVTFRCDPISEHNRLYWYRQTLGQGPEFLTYFQNEAQLEKSRLLSDRFSAERPKGSFSTLEIQRTEQGDSAMYLCASSLGQAQYFGPGTRLTVL.

The chain is built from TRBV28 and TRBJ2-2; D ambiguous. The V end lost 3 bases, the J end lost 1 base, and 3 bases lay between the germline ends. CDR3 size: 13 residues. Germline CDR1 MDHEN, CDR2 SYDVKM. Here the CDR3 reads CASSLGNTGELFF. The CDR3 region has the DNA TGTGCCAGCAGTTTGGGGAACACCGGGGAGCTGTTTTTT.

In this sample, this clone turned up a few times. The chain couples TRBV6-5 to TRBJ2-5; D is possibly TRBD1 (6 bases). CDR1 and CDR2 from the germline V gene are MNHEY and SVGAGI. With 5 bases removed from V and 5 bases from J, the gap between germline ends came to 15 bases. This CDR3 is built from 14 residues. The CDR3 DNA reads as TGTGCCAGCAGTCCGACAGGCAGAAGGGAGACCCAGTACTTC. Its translation: CASSPTGRRETQYF.

The chain is built from TRBV5-1 and TRBJ1-4; 10 nucleotides line up with TRBD1. There are 16 residues in the CDR3. CDR1 is SGHRS, CDR2 YFSETQ, per germline. The V and J ends lost 2 bases and 5 bases, in that order; junction bases with no gene match: 6. CDR3 nucleotide sequence: TGCGCCAGCAGCTTTGGACAGGGGGGACGAAATGAAAAACTGTTTTTT. Protein product: CASSFGQGGRNEKLFF.

The chain uses TRBV30 and TRBJ2-7, with TRBD1 matching 11 bases. J was trimmed by 4 bases and V by 2 bases; bases with no gene match: 4. This CDR3 is 14 amino acids long. Germline-derived CDR1 and CDR2 are GTSNPN and SVGIG (reference sequence). In DNA form, the CDR3 reads TGTGCCTGGAGTCATCGGGACAGGGGGTACGAGCAGTACTTC. This translates into CAWSHRDRGYEQYF.

The chain joins TRBV27 to TRBJ2-1; 8 bases map to TRBD2. Germline V gene lookup returns CDR1 MNHEY and CDR2 SMNVEV (reference sequence). V trimming: 7 bases; J trimming: 12 bases; junction bases outside the gene matches: 17. The CDR3 runs 15 residues. CDR3: CASTLLAEMPQPQFF. DNA of the CDR3: TGTGCCAGCACCCTACTAGCGGAGATGCCACAACCGCAGTTCTTC.

This chain joins TRBV2 and TRBJ1-2; no firm D call. The CDR3 loop spans 12 amino acids. V lost 10 bases to trimming and J lost 6 bases, with 15 bases between them. Per germline, CDR1 SNHLY and CDR2 FYNNEI. The DNA of the CDR3 is TGTGCCACCCGGACTGAGGTAGATGGCTACACCTTC. Its protein is CATRTEVDGYTF.

DNA for the CDR3: TGTGCTAGTGGTTTGGTACTGGGACAGGGGGGCACTGAAGCTTTCTTT. Its translation: CASGLVLGQGGTEAFF. This chain joins TRBV12-5 and TRBJ1-1; 11 positions agree with TRBD1. Per the germline V gene, CDR1 is LGHNT and CDR2 is FRNRAP. J gave up 4 bases and V 0 bases, and 4 bases lay outside the gene matches. This CDR3 has 16 amino acids.

The V and J genes are TRBV7-9 and TRBJ1-4; the D gene is possibly TRBD1 (5 bases). Germline values: CDR1 SEHNR, CDR2 FQNEAQ (reference sequence). The CDR3 contains 14 residues. The V gene lost 7 bases and the J gene lost 7 bases, with 16 bases spanning the gap. CDR3 in DNA: TGTGCCAGCACCCCCGGGGGAGGCGGTGAAAAACTGTTTTTT. Protein sequence: CASTPGGGGEKLFF.